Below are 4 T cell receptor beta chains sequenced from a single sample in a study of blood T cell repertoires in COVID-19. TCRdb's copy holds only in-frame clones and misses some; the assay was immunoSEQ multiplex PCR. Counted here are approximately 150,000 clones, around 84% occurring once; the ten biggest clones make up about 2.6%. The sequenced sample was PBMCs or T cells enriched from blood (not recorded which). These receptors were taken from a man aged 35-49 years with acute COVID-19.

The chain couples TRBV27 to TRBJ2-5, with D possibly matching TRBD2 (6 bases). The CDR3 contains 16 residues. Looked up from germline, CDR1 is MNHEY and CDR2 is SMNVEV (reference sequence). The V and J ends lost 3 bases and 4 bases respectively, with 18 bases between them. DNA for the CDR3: TGTGCCAGCAGTTTTAGGAGGGCGAGTTCGGGAGAGACCCAGTACTTC. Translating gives CASSFRRASSGETQYF.

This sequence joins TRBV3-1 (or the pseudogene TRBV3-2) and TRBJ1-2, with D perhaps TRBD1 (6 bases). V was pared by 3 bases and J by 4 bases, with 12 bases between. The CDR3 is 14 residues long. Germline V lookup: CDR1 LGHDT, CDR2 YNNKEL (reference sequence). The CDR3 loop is CASSHQGSIYGYTF. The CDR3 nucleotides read TGTGCCAGCAGCCACCAGGGGAGCATCTATGGCTACACCTTC.

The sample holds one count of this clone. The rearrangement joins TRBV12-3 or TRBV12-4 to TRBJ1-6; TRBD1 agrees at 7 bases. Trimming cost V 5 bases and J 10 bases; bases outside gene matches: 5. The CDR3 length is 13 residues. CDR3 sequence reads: CASSRTQGSPLHF. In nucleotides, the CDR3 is TGTGCCAGCAGTAGAACACAGGGGTCACCCCTCCACTTT.

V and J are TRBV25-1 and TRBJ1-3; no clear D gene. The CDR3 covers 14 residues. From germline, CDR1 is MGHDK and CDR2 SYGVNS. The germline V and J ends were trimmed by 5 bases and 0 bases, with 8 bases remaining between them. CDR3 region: CASSNTLSGNTIYF. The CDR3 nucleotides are TGTGCCAGCAGTAACACCCTCTCTGGAAACACCATATATTTT.